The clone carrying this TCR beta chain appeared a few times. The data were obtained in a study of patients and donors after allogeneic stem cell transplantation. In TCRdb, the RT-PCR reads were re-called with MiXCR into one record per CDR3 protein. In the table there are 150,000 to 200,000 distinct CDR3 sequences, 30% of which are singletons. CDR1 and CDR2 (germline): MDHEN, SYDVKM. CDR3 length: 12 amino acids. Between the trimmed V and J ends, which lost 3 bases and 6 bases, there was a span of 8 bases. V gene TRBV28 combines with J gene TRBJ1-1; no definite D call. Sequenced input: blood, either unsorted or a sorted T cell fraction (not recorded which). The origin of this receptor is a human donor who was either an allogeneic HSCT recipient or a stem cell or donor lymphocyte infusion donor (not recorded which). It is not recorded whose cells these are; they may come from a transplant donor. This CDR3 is CASSFRRAEAFF. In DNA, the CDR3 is TGTGCCAGCAGTTTTAGGAGGGCTGAAGCTTTCTTT.